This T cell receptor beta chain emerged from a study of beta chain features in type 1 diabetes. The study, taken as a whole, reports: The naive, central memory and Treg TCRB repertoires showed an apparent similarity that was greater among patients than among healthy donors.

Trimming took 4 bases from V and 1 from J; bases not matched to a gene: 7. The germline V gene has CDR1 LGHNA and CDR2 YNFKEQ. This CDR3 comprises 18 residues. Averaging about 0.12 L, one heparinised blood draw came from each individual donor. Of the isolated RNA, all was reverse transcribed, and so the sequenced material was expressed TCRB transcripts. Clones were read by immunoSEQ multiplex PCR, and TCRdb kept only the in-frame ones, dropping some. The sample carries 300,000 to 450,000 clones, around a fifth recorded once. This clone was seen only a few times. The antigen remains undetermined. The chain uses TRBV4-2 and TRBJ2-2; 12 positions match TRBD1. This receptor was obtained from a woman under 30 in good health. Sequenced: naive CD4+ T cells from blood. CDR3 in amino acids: CASSRGTGGLRNTGELFF. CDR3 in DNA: TGTGCCAGCAGCCGAGGGACAGGGGGCCTCCGGAACACCGGGGAGCTGTTTTTT.